The source of this T cell receptor beta chain is a study of blood T cell repertoires in COVID-19. Study as a whole: Whether acute or convalescent, the COVID-19 samples came from the United States, Italy and Spain.

This study enrolled people aged about 18 to 90 from approximately 24 US geographic areas. Trimming removed 0 bases from V and 4 bases from J; junction bases left unmatched: 13. This CDR3 comprises 18 residues. Germline loops: CDR1 SGDLS, CDR2 YYNGEE. As processed by the authors: Cell counts per sample came from amplifying reference gene primers. Clones were read by immunoSEQ multiplex PCR, and TCRdb kept only the in-frame ones, dropping some. Clone size and V and J calls were adopted from that table, with D and trimming inferred from the DNA. Among 150,000 to 200,000 clones, about 88% were seen once, and the ten largest hold approximately 9.4%.

What was sequenced was PBMCs or T cells enriched from blood (not recorded which). This chain links TRBV9 with TRBJ2-3; 8 nucleotides agree with TRBD1. The receptor comes from a young woman who had recovered from COVID-19. The DNA of the CDR3 is TGTGCCAGCAGCGTAGAAGAGTCATGGACAGGGATTTCAGATACGCAGTATTTT. As protein: CASSVEESWTGISDTQYF.